This TCR beta chain is from a study of technical replicates of blood from a few donors. Sequencing used immunoSEQ multiplex PCR; TCRdb keeps in-frame clones, though not all of them. This table has 60,000 to 85,000 clones, around 97% appearing once. From germline, CDR1 is SGHTA and CDR2 FQGTGA. This CDR3 region has 15 residues. J lost 5 bases, V lost 1 base, and 6 bases had no gene match. This receptor was taken from a human donor in good health. The sample comprised T cells isolated from PBMCs. This chain links TRBV7-3 with TRBJ2-5, with TRBD2 matching 8 bases. The CDR3 sequence is CASSLNGGARETQYF. CDR3 in DNA: TGTGCCAGCAGCTTAAACGGGGGGGCGAGGGAGACCCAGTACTTC.